These T cell receptor beta chains were read from a single sample in a study of T cells after yellow fever vaccination. TCRdb processed the 5' RACE reads anew with MiXCR; each CDR3 protein has one entry. Of hundreds of thousands of distinct CDR3 sequences listed, roughly a sixth are singletons. This material consisted of PBMCs, taken before the yellow fever booster vaccination. These receptors were collected from a man aged 18-30 years who received the YFV17D yellow fever vaccine. Each CDR3 is given with its conserved first and last residue. The D gene is left open where the match is weak. Not every row has a clone size; where given, it reads once, few, many or a size class.

abundance,v_gene,d_gene,j_gene,len,CDR3aa,CDR3nt
.,TRBV9,TRBD1,TRBJ2-2,16,CASSSSTGVNTGELFF,TGTGCCAGCAGCTCCTCCACAGGGGTGAACACCGGGGAGCTGTTTTTT
.,TRBV28,.,TRBJ2-5,14,CASTSRAREETQYF,TGTGCCAGCACCTCCCGAGCGAGAGAAGAGACCCAGTACTTC
.,TRBV7-2,.,TRBJ2-1,14,CASSQGLLGNEQFF,TGTGCCAGCAGCCAGGGACTCCTGGGTAATGAGCAGTTCTTC
few,TRBV6-2/TRBV6-3,.,TRBJ1-2,13,CASSGETNYGYTF,TGTGCCAGTTCAGGGGAAACTAACTATGGCTACACCTTC
.,TRBV7-2,.,TRBJ1-5,15,CASSAHWGESQPQHF,TGTGCCAGCAGCGCTCATTGGGGAGAGAGTCAGCCCCAGCATTTT
few,TRBV14,.,TRBJ2-5,15,CASSQGLVYQETQYF,TGTGCCAGCAGCCAAGGATTGGTGTACCAAGAGACCCAGTACTTC
.,TRBV7-6,.,TRBJ1-2,13,CASSEGGLYGYTF,TGTGCCAGCAGCGAGGGGGGTCTCTATGGCTACACCTTC
few,TRBV6-2/TRBV6-3,TRBD2,TRBJ2-7,12,CASRTSAYEQYF,TGTGCCAGCAGGACTAGCGCCTACGAGCAGTACTTC
.,TRBV5-6,.,TRBJ2-1,15,CASSHGGHSYNEQFF,TGTGCCAGCAGCCATGGGGGCCACTCCTACAATGAGCAGTTCTTC
.,TRBV6-6,.,TRBJ2-5,14,CASRGPGAQETQYF,TGTGCCAGCAGAGGTCCGGGGGCGCAAGAGACCCAGTACTTC
.,TRBV10-3,TRBD1,TRBJ2-7,15,CAISKQGRSSYEQYF,TGTGCCATCAGCAAACAGGGGCGCAGCTCCTACGAGCAGTACTTC
few,TRBV7-8,TRBD1,TRBJ2-2,14,CASSPGGYTGELFF,TGTGCCAGCAGCCCAGGGGGCTACACCGGGGAGCTGTTTTTT
.,TRBV4-1,TRBD1,TRBJ2-3,13,CASGAGGWDTQYF,TGCGCCAGCGGGGCAGGGGGCTGGGATACGCAGTATTTT
many,TRBV5-1,.,TRBJ2-3,14,CASREEGSTDTQYF,TGCGCCAGCAGAGAGGAGGGATCCACAGATACGCAGTATTTT